The rows below give T cell receptor beta chains drawn from one sample of a study of T cells in Graves' hyperthyroidism and ophthalmopathy. TCRdb recomputed calls from the multiplex PCR reads with MiXCR, one row per CDR3 protein. The sample yields over 500,000 distinct CDR3 sequences, 11% to 15% seen once. Sequenced material: blood. These receptors all stem from a woman aged 35 to 49 with Graves' hyperthyroidism. Both conserved end residues are part of each CDR3. The order of the fields is V gene, J gene, clone size, CDR3 protein. Rows give clone size only sometimes, using once, few, many, or a class for an expanded clone.

>TRBV30|TRBJ1-2|few
CAWSTGFDYGYTF
>TRBV5-1|TRBJ2-7|.
CASSGGLAGHHEQYF
>TRBV11-2|TRBJ2-5|many
CASSLMASGYQETQYF
>TRBV28|TRBJ2-7|many
CASSLMGNQYEQYF
>TRBV9|TRBJ2-2|many
CASSPAEVPNTGELFF
>TRBV11-3|TRBJ2-1|many
CASSFTTSGSLQFF
>TRBV20-1|TRBJ2-7|few
CSASTGGVEQYF
>TRBV20-1|TRBJ2-2|.
CSARMGAGTGELFF
>TRBV29-1|TRBJ2-7|many
CSVGDSREQYF
>TRBV7-9|TRBJ2-2|many
CASTQTSGRLNTGELFF
>TRBV7-2|TRBJ2-7|many
CASSLAGTEAYEQYF
>TRBV19|TRBJ2-1|.
CASSLIGMDLATYNEQFF
>TRBV19|TRBJ1-1|few
CASSPQIGVGTEAFF
>TRBV20-1|TRBJ2-1|many
CSARAGTSASYNEQFF
>TRBV3-1|TRBJ1-1|many
CASSHGVRGNTEAFF
>TRBV7-3|TRBJ2-6|.
CASSLMPGGAGANVLTF
>TRBV6-5|TRBJ2-2|.
CASSYSLQGANGELFF
>TRBV20-1|TRBJ2-1|many
CSAGQILAVLYNEQFF
>TRBV27|TRBJ2-7|many
CASSLAGGGFYEQYF
>TRBV28|TRBJ2-1|many
CASSPPGAQGLMREQFF
>TRBV6-1|TRBJ2-2|.
CASRPPNTGELFF
>TRBV2|TRBJ2-5|many
CASSQKETQYF
>TRBV6-1|TRBJ2-1|.
CASSNSGTSPDEQFF
>TRBV27|TRBJ1-2|.
CASRTGAGRLYGYTF
>TRBV6-2/TRBV6-3|TRBJ2-2|few
CASSRRNTGISTGELFF
>TRBV20-1|TRBJ2-2|few
CSAGPTSGSDTGELFF
>TRBV20-1|TRBJ2-2|.
CSRQGPTGELFF
>TRBV7-2|TRBJ2-2|many
CASSSGLPNTGELFF
>TRBV19|TRBJ2-1|.
CASSISLSYNEQFF
>TRBV7-2|TRBJ2-5|many
CASTPAGLAGGGETQYF
>TRBV6-1|TRBJ2-3|.
CASKTDRTYTDTQYF
>TRBV5-1|TRBJ1-1|many
CASSWDGNTEAFF
>TRBV28|TRBJ2-5|many
CASSLDTPGKTQYF
>TRBV5-1|TRBJ2-3|.
CASSLWTSGSPTDTQYF
>TRBV27|TRBJ2-7|many
CASSFKYEQYF
>TRBV28|TRBJ1-4|few
CASSSGTLGRKLFF
>TRBV5-1|TRBJ2-7|many
CASSSRDYLSYEQYF
>TRBV19|TRBJ2-7|.
CASSYTGLPGSPEQYF
>TRBV6-7|TRBJ2-7|few
CASNPTRDRVSYEQYF
>TRBV6-1|TRBJ2-5|few
CASRERGRVGGTQYF
>TRBV28|TRBJ1-2|.
CASSDPGQAHNYGYTF
>TRBV28|TRBJ2-3|many
CASSHGTNPDTQYF